This TCR beta chain came from a study of human T cells and chemical hapten exposure. Study-wide background: Small differences in pooled library volume mainly drove the variation in TCR yields per sample.

Noted time point: pre-sensitization, week 0. Treatment here: therapeutic diphenylcyclopropenone sensitization with weekly scalp DPC. Per the authors' pipeline: From roughly 23,000 to 640,000 TCRs were found per sample, with a median of roughly 89,000. TCRdb used MiXCR to reprocess the RACE reads, holding one entry per CDR3 protein. What appears here as the V and J calls and clone size reflects TCRdb's work, not the paper's. The sample includes some 300,000 distinct CDR3 sequences, 5.5% of them seen just once. Germline-derived CDR1 and CDR2 are MNHNS and SASEGT. This CDR3 contains 16 residues. Trimming removed 0 bases from V and 3 bases from J, with 15 bases in between.

The sequence was collected from a woman between 18 and 30 years old with alopecia areata. Some clones in this sample may be carry-over from other donors' samples. Material: whole blood, obtained in connection with sensitization to the hapten diphenylcyclopropenone (DPC). The V call is TRBV6-1, the J call TRBJ2-7; D is uncertain. The CDR3 here is CASSEAQYSYYYEQYF. The CDR3 nucleotides are TGTGCCAGCAGTGAAGCGCAATATTCGTACTACTACGAGCAGTACTTC.